What follows describes a single T cell receptor beta chain. Specified time point: peripheral blood 6 weeks after treatment start. Patients' urothelial carcinoma was locally advanced or metastatic. V was cut by 6 bases and J by 3 bases, with 8 bases left in between. This CDR3 is built from 12 residues. Germline V gene sequence: CDR1 MNHEY, CDR2 SVGAGI. Measured with immunoSEQ multiplex PCR; TCRdb has only the in-frame clones, and not every one. The sample consists of around 40,000 clones, approximately 81% of them appearing once. The record originates from a study of PD-L1 blockade in urothelial cancer. In the study overall: Blood analysis occurred 3 weeks (second dose) and 6 weeks after treatment start. Median blood clonality was roughly 0.088, with tens of thousands of unique TCRs.

The chain links TRBV6-5 to TRBJ1-2; maybe TRBD1 (5 bases). The sample here was PBMCs, taken around atezolizumab (anti-PD-L1) treatment. This receptor was identified in an older man with urothelial cancer. Here the CDR3 reads CASRQDDYGYTF. CDR3 nucleotides: TGTGCCAGCAGACAGGACGACTATGGCTACACCTTC.